Listed below are T cell receptor beta chains from one sample, sequenced in a study of cytomegalovirus exposure and HLA in healthy donors. TCRdb's table, derived via immunoSEQ multiplex PCR, lists solely in-frame clones and lacks some. The table has 90,000 to 150,000 clones, more than 85% seen once. The sequencing input was PBMCs. All receptors come from a man aged 18 to 29 in good health and CMV-seropositive. CDR3s include the opening cysteine and the closing phenylalanine or tryptophan. The order of the fields is D gene, clone size, V gene, J gene, CDR3 DNA, CDR3 protein. A D gene is named only where the DNA matches it firmly. Part of the rows lack a size; the others show once, few, many or a class for expanded clones.

>NA|NA|TRBV5-6|TRBJ1-5
TGTGCCAGCAGCTCCGGCGGCCCTTTTAGCAATCAGCCCCAGCATTTT
CASSSGGPFSNQPQHF
>TRBD1|NA|TRBV18|TRBJ1-1
TGTGCCAGCTCCCAAGGCTGGGGACAGGGAGGTTTAGCTTTCTTT
CASSQGWGQGGLAFF
>TRBD1|NA|TRBV5-6|TRBJ2-5
TGTGCCAGCAGCCAAGACAGGGGAGAGACCCAGTACTTC
CASSQDRGETQYF
>NA|NA|TRBV6-6|TRBJ1-6
TGTGCCAGCAGCGCGGGATTCGAGTCACCCCTCCACTTT
CASSAGFESPLHF
>NA|NA|TRBV7-6|TRBJ2-1
TGTGCCAGCAGCTCCCGAGGCCATGAGCAGTTCTTC
CASSSRGHEQFF
>TRBD2|NA|TRBV7-2|TRBJ2-7
TGTGCCAGCAGCAAAGGACTAGCGGGGGGAGACAACGAGCAGTACTTC
CASSKGLAGGDNEQYF
>NA|NA|TRBV6-1|TRBJ2-2
TGTGCCGCGGGGCCTATAAACACCGGGGAGCTGTTTTTT
CAAGPINTGELFF
>NA|once|TRBV5-1|TRBJ2-1
TGCGCCAGCAGCTTGGGACAAGACAATGAGCAGTTCTTC
CASSLGQDNEQFF
>NA|NA|TRBV25-1|TRBJ2-7
TGTGCCAGCAGCCAGGGCTTGCGGGGAGGCGTGCAGTACTTC
CASSQGLRGGVQYF
>TRBD1|NA|TRBV2|TRBJ2-1
TGTGCCAGCAGTGATCGGGACAGGGGATTCTACAATGAGCAGTTCTTC
CASSDRDRGFYNEQFF
>TRBD1|NA|TRBV7-9|TRBJ2-3
TGTGCCAGCAGCCGTCCCCCCGGTCAGGGGGTATCCACAGATACGCAGTATTTT
CASSRPPGQGVSTDTQYF
>TRBD1|once|TRBV5-4|TRBJ1-1
TGTGCCAGCAGCCCTGGACAGGCGCCTTCCACTGAAGCTTTCTTT
CASSPGQAPSTEAFF
>NA|NA|TRBV25-1|TRBJ2-1
TGTGCCAGCAGTGGAGCAGGTATCTCCTACAATGAGCAGTTCTTC
CASSGAGISYNEQFF
>TRBD1|NA|TRBV6-1|TRBJ2-7
TGTGCCAGCAGCGAGTTGGGACAGAAGTACGAGCAGTACTTC
CASSELGQKYEQYF
>NA|NA|TRBV5-4|TRBJ2-5
TGTGCCAGCAGCTTGGGCCTCGTCGGGGGAAGGGGAGAGACCCAGTACTTC
CASSLGLVGGRGETQYF
>NA|NA|TRBV5-6|TRBJ2-7
TGTGCCAGCAGCTTAAGGGTGGGAGGCGAGCAGTACTTC
CASSLRVGGEQYF
>TRBD2|NA|TRBV10-3|TRBJ2-3
TGTGCCATCAAAGCGGGGGGGAGATCAGATACGCAGTATTTT
CAIKAGGRSDTQYF
>TRBD2|once|TRBV5-1|TRBJ2-1
TGCGCCAGCAGCTTAGATAGACGTATAGCGGGACTATCCTACAATGAGCAGTTCTTC
CASSLDRRIAGLSYNEQFF
>TRBD1|NA|TRBV4-1|TRBJ2-3
TGCGCCAGCAGCCAAGATTCACAGGGGTGGGATACGCAGTATTTT
CASSQDSQGWDTQYF
>NA|NA|TRBV5-1|TRBJ2-3
TGCGCCAGCAGCTTGAGGTCGACAGCATCTAGCACAGATACGCAGTATTTT
CASSLRSTASSTDTQYF
>NA|NA|TRBV10-1|TRBJ2-1
TGCGCCAGCAGAGCCACTAGCCTCGATGAGCAGTTCTTC
CASRATSLDEQFF
>NA|NA|TRBV15|TRBJ2-3
TGTGCCACCAGCAGAGAGGTAGATGGAGATACGCAGTATTTT
CATSREVDGDTQYF
>NA|NA|TRBV5-8|TRBJ2-3
TGTGCCAGCAGCCCGCAGGGCGGCACAGATACGCAGTATTTT
CASSPQGGTDTQYF
>NA|NA|TRBV7-6|TRBJ1-1
TGTGCCAGCAGCTTAGGGGAGACAGGCGGAACTTTCTTT
CASSLGETGGTFF
>TRBD1|NA|TRBV5-1|TRBJ1-4
TGCGCCAGCAGCTTGGCCTTACAGGGGGGTAGTGGAGAAAAACTGTTTTTT
CASSLALQGGSGEKLFF
>NA|NA|TRBV27|TRBJ1-3
TGTGCCAGCAGTTTAGGTCCCGAGAGCTCTGGAAACACCATATATTTT
CASSLGPESSGNTIYF
>NA|once|TRBV4-3|TRBJ2-3
TGCGCCAGCAGCCAAGAGGACTCCTTATTAAGTCCCGATACGCAGTATTTT
CASSQEDSLLSPDTQYF
>TRBD1|NA|TRBV5-3|TRBJ2-5
TGTGCCAGAAGCTTGGCCTCTGACAGGGGAATCGGAGAGACCCAGTACTTC
CARSLASDRGIGETQYF
>TRBD1|NA|TRBV5-6|TRBJ1-6
TGTGCCAGCAGCCGCCGGGACAGTGGTTCACCCCTCCACTTT
CASSRRDSGSPLHF
>TRBD2|NA|TRBV2|TRBJ2-3
TGTGCCAGCAGTGAGACTAGCGGGGGGTTGAATACGCAGTATTTT
CASSETSGGLNTQYF
>NA|NA|TRBV28|TRBJ2-6
TGTGCCAGCCGACGCGCGGGAACCTCTGGGGCCAACGTCCTGACTTTC
CASRRAGTSGANVLTF
>NA|NA|TRBV2|TRBJ1-5
TGTGCCAGCAGTTTTCTCGCAGGACTCCACCCGAATAGCAATCAGCCCCAGCATTTT
CASSFLAGLHPNSNQPQHF
>TRBD1|NA|TRBV5-1|TRBJ1-2
TGCGCCAGCAGCTTGGACACAGGGGGTCGAGGCTACACCTTC
CASSLDTGGRGYTF
>TRBD1|NA|TRBV6-5|TRBJ2-7
TGTGCCAGCAGTTACTCTGCCGGACAGGTCTCCTACGAGCAGTACTTC
CASSYSAGQVSYEQYF
>NA|NA|TRBV5-1|TRBJ2-7
TGCGCCAGCAGCCCGACCTCCGAGACTACCTACGAGCAGTACTTC
CASSPTSETTYEQYF
>NA|NA|TRBV28|TRBJ1-6
TGTGCCAGCAGTACACGAGGGTGGGCTTCACCCCTCCACTTT
CASSTRGWASPLHF
>NA|NA|TRBV4-1|TRBJ1-1
TGCGCCAGTGGGGGGGTCCAAGGAGCTGAAGCTTTCTTT
CASGGVQGAEAFF
>NA|NA|TRBV2|TRBJ2-7
TGTGCCAGCAGTTTTGACCGAGGCGGTTACGAGCAGTACTTC
CASSFDRGGYEQYF
>TRBD2|NA|TRBV4-2|TRBJ2-3
TGTGCCAGCAGCCAAGCAACGGCGGGAGGGGGAGATACGCAGTATTTT
CASSQATAGGGDTQYF
>TRBD2|NA|TRBV9|TRBJ2-1
TGTGCCAGCAGCCCTAGCGGGGGGGCGGTCTATGAGCAGTTCTTC
CASSPSGGAVYEQFF
>NA|NA|TRBV7-9|TRBJ1-4
TGTGCCAGCAGCTTAGCCGCGGAGTCTAATGAAAAACTGTTTTTT
CASSLAAESNEKLFF
>NA|NA|TRBV4-2|TRBJ1-4
TGTGCCAGCAGCCAAGGGCGCCCGCCGAGGGAAAAACTGTTTTTT
CASSQGRPPREKLFF
>NA|NA|TRBV11-2|TRBJ2-2
TGTGCCAGCAGCTTGGGGCAGGGCGGGGAGCTGTTTTTT
CASSLGQGGELFF
>NA|NA|TRBV5-4|TRBJ2-3
TGTGCCAGCAGCTTAGGAGCTCCTAGCACAGATACGCAGTATTTT
CASSLGAPSTDTQYF
>TRBD1|NA|TRBV2|TRBJ1-3
TGTGCCAGTAAACAGGGGAACTCTGGAAACACCATATATTTT
CASKQGNSGNTIYF
>NA|NA|TRBV6-1|TRBJ1-2
TGTGGGGGGACTTCTTTCGCGGGCGGCTACACCTTC
CGGTSFAGGYTF
>NA|NA|TRBV28|TRBJ2-7
TGTGCCAGCAGTTTATTTGTCCGGGTCACCCTGTACGAGCAGTACTTC
CASSLFVRVTLYEQYF
>NA|NA|TRBV6-1|TRBJ1-4
TGTGCCAGCAGTGATAGGGAGGGAGAAAAACTGTTTTTT
CASSDREGEKLFF
>TRBD1|NA|TRBV7-7|TRBJ2-5
TGTGCTAGCAGCTTAGAAGTTCCGGGGACAGGAGAGACCCAGTACTTC
CASSLEVPGTGETQYF
>NA|NA|TRBV11-2|TRBJ1-4
TGTGCCAGCAGCTTAGATAACACCGGGAGAAAACTGTTTTTT
CASSLDNTGRKLFF
>NA|once|TRBV6-4|TRBJ2-1
TGTGCCAGCAGCGAGACGGGCCAGGGGAGCGGAGAGCAGTTCTTC
CASSETGQGSGEQFF
>NA|NA|TRBV27|TRBJ2-7
TGTGCCAGCAGCCCACTGGCGGGGGCCATTTACGAGCAGTACTTC
CASSPLAGAIYEQYF
>TRBD1|NA|TRBV19|TRBJ1-5
TGTGCCAGTAGTATAGCGGGGACAGTAAATCAGCCCCAGCATTTT
CASSIAGTVNQPQHF